Listed here are 25 T cell receptor beta chains from one sample, sequenced in a study of shared clonotypes between healthy human individuals. The data were produced by immunoSEQ multiplex PCR, yet TCRdb's version contains in-frame clones alone and is incomplete. Among millions of clones listed, more than 80% were seen once. Sequenced: naive CD4+ T cells sorted from blood. Stated subset: CD45RA+ positively selected. The receptors stem from a man in his late teens or twenties in good health.

This rearrangement joins TRBV5-8 to TRBJ1-5, with D perhaps TRBD1 (5 bases). The germline CDR1 and CDR2 sequences are SGHTS and YDEGEE. Trimming cost V 1 base and J 3 bases, with 11 bases left between them. This CDR3 region has 15 residues. The CDR3 loop reads CASSLNRPVNQPQHF. The CDR3 nucleotides are TGTGCCAGCAGCTTGAACAGGCCGGTCAATCAGCCCCAGCATTTT.

The chain combines TRBV11-2 with TRBJ2-7, with 8 bases lining up with TRBD1. The CDR3 covers 16 residues. The germline V gene has CDR1 SGHAT and CDR2 FQNNGV. V lost 4 bases to trimming and J lost 5 bases; unmatched junction nucleotides: 13. The CDR3 region is CASSWNQGAVVNEQYF. The CDR3 DNA follows: TGTGCCAGCAGCTGGAATCAGGGGGCAGTCGTCAACGAGCAGTACTTC.

This clone was detected only once. The chain carries TRBV7-6 and TRBJ2-1; TRBD1 might be the D (5 bases). The germline CDR1 and CDR2 sequences are SGHVS and FNYEAQ. The CDR3 is made up of 14 amino acids. Between the trimmed V and J ends, which lost 5 bases and 0 bases, there was a span of 8 bases. The CDR3 region is CASSDGHSYNEQFF. The CDR3 coding sequence is TGTGCCAGCAGCGATGGACACTCCTACAATGAGCAGTTCTTC. The variable domain in full, with the rest retrieved from reference TRBV7-6 and TRBJ2-1, is GAGVSQSPRYKVTKRGQDVALRCDPISGHVSLYWYRQALGQGPEFLTYFNYEAQQDKSGLPNDRFSAERPEGSISTLTIQRTEQRDSAMYRCASSDGHSYNEQFFGPGTRLTVL.

V is TRBV5-1 and J is TRBJ1-6; D is unclear. The CDR3 length is 15 residues. Germline CDR1 and CDR2: SGHRS and YFSETQ. The V gene lost 0 bases and the J gene lost 9 bases, with 13 bases spanning the gap. Here the CDR3 reads CASSLGVTGFSPLHF. Written as DNA, the CDR3 is TGCGCCAGCAGCTTGGGAGTCACGGGTTTTTCACCCCTCCACTTT.

This clone was detected a few times. The chain couples TRBV6-6 to TRBJ1-5, with TRBD1 identical over 8 bases. Losses at the gene ends were 6 bases for V and 0 bases for J; bases not matched to a gene: 7. CDR3 size: 16 residues. Germline loops: CDR1 MNHNY, CDR2 SVGAGI (reference sequence). The CDR3 reads CASRSQQGDSNQPQHF. The CDR3 DNA follows: TGTGCCAGCAGATCGCAACAGGGGGATAGCAATCAGCCCCAGCATTTT.

The chain joins TRBV30 to TRBJ2-3; 13 nucleotides match TRBD2. This CDR3 comprises 14 residues. Germline lookup yields CDR1 GTSNPN and CDR2 SVGIG (reference sequence). V lost 3 bases, J lost 7 bases, and 4 bases stayed unmatched. CDR3 residues: CAWSTSGRANTQYF. CDR3 nucleotides: TGTGCCTGGAGCACTAGCGGGAGGGCGAATACGCAGTATTTT. Complete variable domain (other parts from reference TRBV30 and TRBJ2-3): SQTIHQWPATLVQPVGSPLSLECTVEGTSNPNLYWYRQAAGRGLQLLFYSVGIGQISSEVPQNLSASRPQDRQFILSSKKLLLSDSGFYLCAWSTSGRANTQYFGPGTRLTVL.

This clone was found once. Other DNA sequences in the sample encode the same CDR3. The rearrangement links TRBV5-1 to TRBJ2-1; D may be TRBD2 (6 bases). There are 14 residues in the CDR3. With 3 bases removed from V and 1 base from J, the gap between germline ends came to 8 bases. Germline V gene sequence: CDR1 SGHRS, CDR2 YFSETQ. In DNA, the CDR3 is TGCGCCAGCAGCTGGGGGACTTCCTACAATGAGCAGTTCTTC. It specifies CASSWGTSYNEQFF. Using reference TRBV5-1 and TRBJ2-1 for the parts outside the CDR3, the full variable domain is KAGVTQTPRYLIKTRGQQVTLSCSPISGHRSVSWYQQTPGQGLQFLFEYFSETQRNKGNFPGRFSGRQFSNSRSEMNVSTLELGDSALYLCASSWGTSYNEQFFGPGTRLTVL.

In its sample, this clone was seen a few times. Other DNA sequences in this specimen translate into the identical CDR3. The chain joins TRBV5-1 to TRBJ1-5, with D uncertain. V lost 0 bases to trimming and J lost 3 bases, with 10 bases between them. The CDR3 totals 15 residues. CDR1 and CDR2 (germline): SGHRS, YFSETQ. In DNA form, the CDR3 reads TGCGCCAGCAGCTTGGATCCAGGACCCAATCAGCCCCAGCATTTT. Its protein is CASSLDPGPNQPQHF.

The J gene is TRBJ2-5, the V gene TRBV9, with TRBD2 identical over 9 bases. The germline CDR1 and CDR2 sequences are SGDLS and YYNGEE. V dropped 3 bases and J dropped 1; count of bases not matched to a gene: 10. The CDR3 extends over 17 amino acids. The chain's CDR3 is CASSEGGTSPLQETQYF. The CDR3 DNA reads as TGTGCCAGCAGCGAGGGGGGGACTAGCCCCCTCCAAGAGACCCAGTACTTC.

This chain links TRBV15 with TRBJ2-7, with 9 nucleotides matching TRBD2. The CDR3 is 14 amino acids. The V gene end was trimmed by 4 bases and the J gene end by 1 base; junction bases not matched to a gene: 2. Germline-derived CDR1 and CDR2 are LNHNV and YYDKDF (reference sequence). The CDR3 reads CATSIAGESYEQYF. The CDR3 region has the DNA TGTGCCACCAGCATAGCGGGAGAGTCCTACGAGCAGTACTTC.

The chain uses TRBV9 and TRBJ2-7; 13 bases line up with TRBD2. The length of the CDR3 is 15 residues. After removal of 4 bases from V and 7 bases from J, the junction contained 8 bases not matched to a gene. The V gene's germline CDR1 is SGDLS and CDR2 YYNGEE. As DNA, the CDR3 is TGTGCCAGCAGCCCCCAAACGACTAGCGGGAGGGAGCAGTACTTC. Its translation is CASSPQTTSGREQYF.

The rearrangement links TRBV6-6 to TRBJ2-7; D is unresolved. Germline V CDR1 and CDR2: MNHNY, SVGAGI (reference sequence). The V gene lost 2 bases and the J gene lost 3 bases, with 5 bases spanning the gap. The CDR3 is made up of 12 amino acids. The CDR3 loop reads CASSYEDYEQYF. The CDR3 region has the DNA TGTGCCAGCAGTTACGAGGACTACGAGCAGTACTTC.

Turning to this clone: Other DNA variants within this sample encode the same CDR3. This chain joins TRBV19 and TRBJ2-5; no clear D. Germline V gene sequence: CDR1 LNHDA, CDR2 SQIVND (reference sequence). CDR3 length: 12 residues. V was clipped by 3 bases and J by 0 bases, with 2 bases between them. In nucleotides, the CDR3 is TGTGCCAGTAGTATTGACCAAGAGACCCAGTACTTC. It encodes CASSIDQETQYF.

The chain combines TRBV6-6 with TRBJ1-2, with 8 bases matching TRBD1. CDR1 and CDR2 (germline): MNHNY, SVGAGI (reference sequence). The CDR3 sequence is 16 residues long. V shed 6 bases and J 4 bases; nucleotides not matched to a gene: 13. As DNA, the CDR3 is TGTGCCAGCAGCCGTGACAGGGGCCGAGCCCCCTATGGCTACACCTTC. This translates into CASSRDRGRAPYGYTF.

The chain uses TRBV27 and TRBJ1-6, with 7 bases matching TRBD1. CDR3 length: 14 residues. J was trimmed by 4 bases and V by 6 bases; bases with no gene match: 3. Germline CDR1 and CDR2: MNHEY and SMNVEV (reference sequence). The chain's CDR3 is CASSRGQYNSPLHF. CDR3 coding DNA: TGTGCCAGCAGCCGGGGACAGTATAATTCACCCCTCCACTTT.

The chain couples TRBV6-1 to TRBJ2-7, with 10 nucleotides matching TRBD1. Per the germline V gene, CDR1 is MNHNS and CDR2 is SASEGT. The CDR3 length is 15 residues. The trim removed 5 bases at V and 0 bases at J, leaving 4 bases unmatched. The CDR3 protein is CASSFDRGPSYEQYF. CDR3 DNA: TGTGCCAGCAGTTTTGACAGGGGGCCCTCCTACGAGCAGTACTTC.

The chain links TRBV14 to TRBJ1-1; D unclear. The CDR3 extends over 16 amino acids. The V gene lost 4 bases and the J gene lost 2 bases, with 17 bases spanning the gap. Per germline, CDR1 SGHDN and CDR2 FVKESK. CDR3 in amino acids: CASSPHTPGLNTEAFF. The CDR3 region has the DNA TGTGCCAGCAGCCCGCACACCCCAGGCTTAAACACTGAAGCTTTCTTT.

Concerning this clone itself: Other DNA sequences of this sample code for an identical CDR3. This chain links TRBV5-1 with TRBJ1-5; maybe TRBD1 (5 bases). Trimming removed 0 bases at V and 7 bases at J, with 11 bases between. The CDR3 sequence is 14 residues long. Germline V gene sequence: CDR1 SGHRS, CDR2 YFSETQ. CDR3 nucleotides: TGCGCCAGCAGCTTGGGTACAGGAAACCAGCCCCAGCATTTT. It is translated as CASSLGTGNQPQHF.

The chain has TRBV10-3 and TRBJ1-5; 7 bases align to TRBD1. CDR1 and CDR2 (germline): ENHRY, SYGVKD. V lost 4 bases to trimming and J lost 3 bases; unmatched junction nucleotides: 6. The CDR3 runs to 15 residues. CDR3: CAISGGTAFNQPQHF. Written as DNA, the CDR3 is TGTGCCATCAGTGGGGGGACAGCCTTCAATCAGCCCCAGCATTTT.

In regard to this clone: This specimen includes other DNA sequences encoding the same CDR3. The chain employs TRBV30 and TRBJ2-2; D is uncertain. Germline V gene sequence: CDR1 GTSNPN, CDR2 SVGIG (reference sequence). V lost 3 bases, J lost 0 bases, and 5 bases lay in between. The CDR3 runs to 13 residues. The CDR3 sequence is CAWSLTNTGELFF. DNA of the CDR3: TGTGCCTGGAGCCTAACGAACACCGGGGAGCTGTTTTTT.

On this clone: The same CDR3 arises from other DNA sequences in this sample as well. The V gene is TRBV20-1, the J gene TRBJ1-2; no clear D gene. Germline CDR1 is DFQATT and CDR2 is SNEGSKA (reference sequence). The CDR3 runs 11 residues. The ends were cut back, 1 base at V and 8 bases at J, with 8 bases in the middle. This chain's CDR3 is CSARVLGGYTF. The CDR3 bases are TGCAGTGCTAGAGTTCTTGGAGGCTACACCTTC.

J is TRBJ1-3 and V is TRBV11-2; tentative D call: TRBD1 (6 bases). The CDR3 is 17 residues long. Germline assignment: CDR1 SGHAT and CDR2 FQNNGV. Deletions cut 1 base from V and 0 bases from J, with 13 bases between. CDR3 in DNA: TGTGCCAGCAGCTTAGTTATAACGGGGGCCTCTGGAAACACCATATATTTT. This encodes CASSLVITGASGNTIYF.

As to this clone: Other DNA variants within this sample encode the same CDR3. The chain uses TRBV9 and TRBJ2-1; D gene unclear. V was cut by 0 bases and J by 4 bases, with 8 bases left in between. Looked up from germline, CDR1 is SGDLS and CDR2 is YYNGEE. The length of the CDR3 is 14 residues. The DNA of the CDR3 is TGTGCCAGCAGCGTAGGGTCCCCTTACAATGAGCAGTTCTTC. Translating it yields CASSVGSPYNEQFF.

V gene TRBV5-3 combines with J gene TRBJ1-6, with 8 bases aligning to TRBD1. TRBV5-3 is annotated as an ORF whose role is uncertain. Unmatched junction bases numbered 3, after V lost 3 bases and J lost 10 bases. The CDR3 consists of 13 residues. The CDR3 DNA is TGTGCCAGAAGCTCGGACAGGGTCTCACCCCTCCACTTT. Protein: CARSSDRVSPLHF.

This clone is a singleton in its sample. This sequence joins TRBV19 and TRBJ2-1; D is uncertain. The CDR3 has 13 amino acids. In germline, CDR1 is LNHDA, CDR2 SQIVND (reference sequence). Trimming pared 3 bases from V and 8 bases from J, leaving 11 bases between. The CDR3: CASSIPPSDEQFF. CDR3 sequence (DNA): TGTGCCAGTAGTATCCCTCCTTCGGATGAGCAGTTCTTC.